The entry that follows covers one T cell receptor (beta chain) sequence. Per the authors' pipeline: Amplifying reference gene primers gave estimates of nucleated cell counts. Assay used: immunoSEQ multiplex PCR; TCRdb lists only in-frame clones, some missing. V, J and clone size were drawn from that table, and D and trimming were deduced from the DNA. The sample lists over 120,000 clones, nearly 80% seen once, with 2.5% to 3% in the top ten. This sample is part of a study of blood T cell repertoires in COVID-19. Study details: PBMCs, B-cell-depleted T cells, or T cells provided the cDNA or gDNA that made up the material.

Individuals aged about 18 to 89 years were recruited from roughly 23 US areas. Participants had their cohort set by participant-reported clinical history. V lost 2 bases and J lost 3, with 7 bases in between. CDR1 is ENHRY and CDR2 is SYGVKD in the germline V gene. This CDR3 has 14 residues. The sequencing input was PBMCs or T cells enriched from blood (not recorded which). The V and J genes are TRBV10-3 and TRBJ2-2; D possibly corresponds to TRBD1 (6 bases). This sequence was found in a woman aged 45-65 years who had recovered from COVID-19. The CDR3 region is CAISENRDTGELFF. The CDR3 region has the DNA TGTGCCATCAGTGAGAACAGGGACACCGGGGAGCTGTTTTTT.